This T cell receptor beta chain was captured in a study of cytomegalovirus exposure and HLA in healthy donors. The CDR3 covers 15 residues. CDR1 is SGDLS, CDR2 YYNGEE, per germline. The germline V and J ends were trimmed by 0 bases and 0 bases, with 9 bases remaining between them. With 60 Vbeta and 13 Jbeta primers, the PCR was carried out. Assay: immunoSEQ multiplex PCR; the TCRdb copy retains only in-frame clones and omits some. The listing contains 100,000 to 150,000 clones. The material sequenced was PBMCs. This TCR derives from a man between 18 and 29 years old in good health and CMV-seronegative. This chain uses TRBV9 with TRBJ2-5; D possibly corresponds to TRBD2 (6 bases). The CDR3 DNA is TGTGCCAGCAGCGTAGCTAGCGCGTACCAAGAGACCCAGTACTTC. It yields the protein CASSVASAYQETQYF. The full variable domain, completed using reference TRBV9 and TRBJ2-5, is DSGVTQTPKHLITATGQRVTLRCSPRSGDLSVYWYQQSLDQGLQFLIQYYNGEERAKGNILERFSAQQFPDLHSELNLSSLELGDSALYFCASSVASAYQETQYFGPGTRLLVL.